The 29 T cell receptor beta chains reported below all come from one sample, sequenced in a study of long-term antiretroviral therapy in people with HIV. At the survey level, the v3.0 immunoSEQ assay was run. The assay was immunoSEQ multiplex PCR, and TCRdb's table has in-frame clones only and misses some. This sample carries fewer than 30,000 clones, about four fifths of them seen once, and the ten largest clones take roughly 5.7%. Material: unsorted PBMCs, obtained 0.7 years before starting antiretroviral therapy. These receptors were taken from a man aged 30 to 39 with HIV.

J is TRBJ2-2 and V is TRBV7-3; no reliable D call. Germline V lookup: CDR1 SGHTA, CDR2 FQGTGA. The CDR3 runs to 14 residues. V was cut by 3 bases and J by 6 bases, with 11 bases left in between. CDR3: CASSLRRGAGELFF. In nucleotides, the CDR3 is TGTGCCAGCAGCTTGAGACGAGGAGCCGGGGAGCTGTTTTTT.

The chain has TRBV28 and TRBJ2-3, with TRBD1 matching 7 bases. CDR1 MDHEN and CDR2 SYDVKM come from the germline V gene. The CDR3 has 15 residues. J gave up 4 bases and V 5 bases, and 9 bases lay outside the gene matches. The CDR3 DNA sequence: TGTGCCAGCAGTCCCGACAGGGTCGAGGCAGATACGCAGTATTTT. It encodes CASSPDRVEADTQYF.

This chain joins TRBV28 and TRBJ2-2, with D possibly matching TRBD1 (6 bases). Trimming cost V 4 bases and J 3 bases, with 9 bases left between them. CDR3 size: 14 residues. CDR1 and CDR2 (germline): MDHEN, SYDVKM. The CDR3 here is CASSSGTHTGELFF. DNA for the CDR3: TGTGCCAGCAGTTCCGGGACACACACCGGGGAGCTGTTTTTT.

The rearrangement links TRBV6-1 to TRBJ2-1; 8 positions match TRBD1. CDR3 size: 17 residues. Germline V lookup: CDR1 MNHNS, CDR2 SASEGT. The junction had 12 bases not matched to a gene; V was cut back by 1 base and J by 7 bases. CDR3 residues: CASSEGPGQAGRNEQFF. As DNA, the CDR3 is TGTGCCAGCAGTGAAGGCCCGGGACAGGCAGGCCGGAATGAGCAGTTCTTC.

This clone was counted once. V usage is TRBV30 and J usage is TRBJ2-7, with 10 bases fitting TRBD2. This CDR3 has 12 residues. Germline assignment: CDR1 GTSNPN and CDR2 SVGIG (reference sequence). V was pared by 2 bases and J by 7 bases, with 2 bases of the junction left unmatched. This CDR3 reads CAWSRLAGEQYF. The CDR3 DNA is TGTGCCTGGAGTCGACTAGCGGGTGAGCAGTACTTC.

The chain links TRBV5-6 to TRBJ2-3; tentatively, D is TRBD2 (5 bases). V was pared by 0 bases and J by 3 bases, with 11 bases between. The CDR3 length is 15 residues. The germline gives CDR1 SGHDT, CDR2 YYEEEE. The CDR3 coding sequence is TGTGCCAGCAGCTTGGTGGTGGGAGAGACAGATACGCAGTATTTT. Residues: CASSLVVGETDTQYF.

Points on this clone: With a much larger clone just one base away, this may be a read error. Other DNA variants within this sample encode the same CDR3. This chain uses TRBV19 with TRBJ1-1; tentative D call: TRBD1 (5 bases). The germline V and J ends were trimmed by 5 bases and 0 bases, with 10 bases remaining between them. This CDR3 contains 14 residues. CDR1 and CDR2 (germline): LNHDA, SQIVND (reference sequence). Here the CDR3 DNA reads TGTGCCAGTAGTTGGGGACGGATGAACACTGAAGCTTTCTTT. Its translation: CASSWGRMNTEAFF.

CDR3: CASSPRGGVRPYEQYF. The CDR3 bases are TGTGCCAGCAGTCCCCGTGGCGGGGTACGGCCCTACGAGCAGTACTTC. This chain joins TRBV28 and TRBJ2-7; TRBD2 is a possible D gene (6 bases). The CDR3 totals 16 residues. CDR1 MDHEN and CDR2 SYDVKM come from the germline V gene. The ends were cut back, 5 bases at V and 2 bases at J, with 19 bases in the middle.

CDR3 nucleotides: TGTGCCAGCAGCGTCGGCAGCGGGAGGACTACCTACAATGAGCAGTTCTTC. Translating it yields CASSVGSGRTTYNEQFF. The genes are TRBV9 and TRBJ2-1, with TRBD2 identical over 9 bases. Germline trimming cut 2 bases from V and 2 bases from J; bases unmatched to any gene: 8. This CDR3 has 17 amino acids. Germline CDR1 SGDLS, CDR2 YYNGEE.

The chain joins TRBV6-5 to TRBJ1-4; tentative D call: TRBD1 (5 bases). V lost 6 bases, J lost 3 bases, and 5 bases lay in between. The CDR3 loop spans 12 amino acids. Germline V gene sequence: CDR1 MNHEY, CDR2 SVGAGI. The CDR3 reads CASSRANEKLFF. DNA of the CDR3: TGTGCCAGCAGCAGGGCTAATGAAAAACTGTTTTTT.

This clone is a singleton in its sample. The gene calls are TRBV6-1 and TRBJ2-5; 7 bases are shared with TRBD1. This CDR3 comprises 14 residues. Losses at the gene ends were 3 bases for V and 2 bases for J; bases not matched to a gene: 3. The germline V gene has CDR1 MNHNS and CDR2 SASEGT. CDR3 sequence reads: CASSDRGWQETQYF. As DNA, the CDR3 is TGTGCCAGCAGTGACAGGGGGTGGCAAGAGACCCAGTACTTC.

V and J are TRBV7-3 and TRBJ2-3; 7 bases agree with TRBD1. Germline CDR1 is SGHTA and CDR2 is FQGTGA. CDR3 length: 15 residues. The V segment lost 6 bases and the J segment 1 base; nucleotides outside the gene matches: 7. The CDR3 reads CASSTGVFGTDTQYF. The CDR3, as DNA: TGTGCCAGCAGTACAGGGGTATTCGGCACAGATACGCAGTATTTT.

J is TRBJ1-6 and V is TRBV6-5; the D gene is possibly TRBD1 (5 bases). The CDR3 spans 15 residues. Germline CDR1 MNHEY, CDR2 SVGAGI. Deletions cut 0 bases from V and 13 bases from J, with 16 bases between. DNA for the CDR3: TGTGCCAGCAGTTACTCCCAGGGAGTTCCCTCGCCCCTCCACTTT. Its translation: CASSYSQGVPSPLHF.

J is TRBJ1-5 and V is TRBV28; D perhaps matches TRBD1 (5 bases). V was cut by 7 bases and J by 2 bases, with 15 bases left in between. This CDR3 contains 15 residues. Germline V gene sequence: CDR1 MDHEN, CDR2 SYDVKM. As DNA, the CDR3 is TGTGCCAGCAACCTTCTCAGGGACCGCAATCAGCCCCAGCATTTT. Translated, it gives CASNLLRDRNQPQHF.

V gene TRBV4-3 combines with J gene TRBJ2-1; D tentatively reads TRBD1 or TRBD2 (5 bases each). Germline assignment: CDR1 LGHNA and CDR2 YSLEER. V was shortened by 0 bases and J by 9 bases, with 15 bases between the two germline ends. This CDR3 is built from 15 residues. CDR3 loop: CASSQEGRGNGEQFF. As DNA, the CDR3 is TGCGCCAGCAGCCAAGAGGGACGGGGAAATGGTGAGCAGTTCTTC.

The chain links TRBV14 to TRBJ2-7; TRBD2 is a possible D gene (6 bases). The CDR3 is 15 residues long. V was pared by 1 base and J by 2 bases, with 12 bases between. Germline lookup yields CDR1 SGHDN and CDR2 FVKESK. The CDR3 protein is CASSQVPSDAYEQYF. The CDR3 DNA reads as TGTGCCAGCAGCCAAGTACCTAGCGATGCCTACGAGCAGTACTTC.

The chain links TRBV7-8 to TRBJ1-3; TRBD1 aligns across 7 bases. The germline V gene has CDR1 SGHVS and CDR2 FQNEAQ. CDR3 length: 14 residues. With 5 bases clipped from V and 0 bases from J, the junction kept 1 base outside the gene matches. The CDR3 DNA is TGTGCCAGCAGCGGACAGGTCTCTGGAAACACCATATATTTT. Its protein product is CASSGQVSGNTIYF.

The genes are TRBV6-5 and TRBJ1-6; unclear D gene. The CDR3 is made up of 15 amino acids. Trimming stripped 8 bases from V and 5 bases from J, with 16 bases between. CDR1 MNHEY and CDR2 SVGAGI come from the germline V gene. The CDR3 reads CASRPTVANNSPLHF. CDR3 DNA: TGTGCCAGCCGACCAACAGTGGCTAATAATTCACCCCTCCACTTT.

A few counts support this clone. The chain joins TRBV5-1 to TRBJ2-7; 9 bases line up with TRBD1. This CDR3 has 14 residues. The germline V gene encodes CDR1 SGHRS and CDR2 YFSETQ. J lost 5 bases, V lost 2 bases, and 5 bases had no gene match. CDR3: CASSFRTGDHEQYF. CDR3 in DNA: TGCGCCAGCAGCTTCCGGACAGGGGACCACGAGCAGTACTTC.

The V and J genes are TRBV5-1 and TRBJ2-1; weak D call: TRBD2 (6 bases). Between the trimmed V and J ends, which lost 0 bases and 3 bases, there was a span of 10 bases. The CDR3 covers 15 residues. CDR1 SGHRS and CDR2 YFSETQ come from the germline V gene. The CDR3 nucleotides are TGCGCCAGCAGCTTGGCCGGGACTCTCTACAATGAGCAGTTCTTC. Translating it yields CASSLAGTLYNEQFF.

The chain couples TRBV5-6 to TRBJ2-7; 10 bases are shared with TRBD2. CDR3 length: 16 amino acids. The V segment lost 0 bases and the J segment 3 bases; nucleotides outside the gene matches: 6. Germline CDR1 reads SGHDT; CDR2 reads YYEEEE. This CDR3 is CASSLASGGRNYEQYF. The CDR3 DNA sequence: TGTGCCAGCAGCTTGGCTAGCGGGGGTCGAAACTACGAGCAGTACTTC.

The CDR3 protein is CASLGVRTEAFF. CDR3 DNA sequence: TGTGCCAGCCTCGGTGTTCGTACTGAAGCTTTCTTT. The rearrangement joins TRBV6-5 to TRBJ1-1; D remains unclear. Germline CDR1 MNHEY, CDR2 SVGAGI. The CDR3 runs to 12 residues. V gave up 8 bases and J gave up 5 bases, with 12 bases separating them.

This chain links TRBV19 with TRBJ2-7, with unresolved D. The V and J ends lost 3 bases and 7 bases respectively, with 22 bases between them. The CDR3 covers 16 residues. The germline gives CDR1 LNHDA, CDR2 SQIVND (reference sequence). DNA for the CDR3: TGTGCCAGTAGTATTTCCCGTATGGTGATCCCTGAGGAGCAGTACTTC. Protein product: CASSISRMVIPEEQYF.

The chain has TRBV29-1 and TRBJ1-2; TRBD1 matches at 7 bases. This CDR3 has 12 amino acids. Germline values: CDR1 SQVTM, CDR2 ANQGSEA. The junction had 4 bases not matched to a gene; V was cut back by 5 bases and J by 4 bases. The CDR3 is CSVPGQPYGYTF. For the CDR3, the DNA is TGCAGCGTTCCGGGACAGCCCTATGGCTACACCTTC.

The rearrangement uses TRBV27 and TRBJ2-7; D ambiguous. Trimming took off 5 bases at V and 5 bases at J, with 13 bases between the two ends. This CDR3 spans 13 amino acids. The germline V gene has CDR1 MNHEY and CDR2 SMNVEV (reference sequence). The CDR3 nucleotides are TGTGCCAGCAGTCCTACAATTGGGGACGAGCAGTACTTC. Residues: CASSPTIGDEQYF.

V gene TRBV30 combines with J gene TRBJ2-3; 9 bases are shared with TRBD1. The germline V gene has CDR1 GTSNPN and CDR2 SVGIG (reference sequence). J was trimmed by 3 bases and V by 5 bases; bases with no gene match: 6. The CDR3 has 14 residues. CDR3: CAWATGGATDTQYF. CDR3 nucleotide sequence: TGTGCCTGGGCCACAGGGGGCGCGACAGATACGCAGTATTTT.

The chain couples TRBV7-8 to TRBJ2-7; tentative D call: TRBD2 (6 bases). This CDR3 contains 14 residues. The germline V gene encodes CDR1 SGHVS and CDR2 FQNEAQ. V lost 1 base to trimming and J lost 3 bases, with 10 bases between them. The CDR3 DNA follows: TGTGCCAGCAGCTTAGGGGACTCCCTCTACGAGCAGTACTTC. It yields the protein CASSLGDSLYEQYF.

This chain joins TRBV30 and TRBJ1-5; D possibly corresponds to TRBD1 (5 bases). Between the trimmed V and J ends, which lost 5 bases and 1 base, there was a span of 9 bases. This CDR3 is built from 13 residues. The V gene's germline CDR1 is GTSNPN and CDR2 SVGIG (reference sequence). CDR3 amino acids: CAWGDGSNQPQHF. The CDR3 nucleotides read TGTGCCTGGGGGGACGGAAGCAATCAGCCCCAGCATTTT.

The chain carries TRBV5-6 and TRBJ1-6; a possible D gene is TRBD1 (5 bases). CDR3 length equals 15 residues. Trimming shortened V by 4 bases and J by 8 bases, and 16 bases separated the two germline ends. CDR1 SGHDT and CDR2 YYEEEE come from the germline V gene. The CDR3 DNA is TGTGCCAGCAGCCTCCTCGGGGGGACGGATTCACCCCTCCACTTT. It translates to CASSLLGGTDSPLHF.